Only a few counts were recorded for the clone carrying this T cell receptor (beta chain). Its antigen is unidentified. The source of the sample is a study of vaccination and CD4 T cells after COVID-19. The overall study: Stimulation of cells relied on overlapping spike peptides derived from SARS-CoV-2, HCoV-NL63, HCoV-OC43 and HCoV-229E. Study-wide results and caveats: For convalescent patients, 304 of the 307 vaccine-specific clones analyzed were classified as spike mono-reactive. A median roughly 84% of convalescent patients' SARS-CoV-2-reactive clones emerged only after vaccination. For SARS-CoV-2-reactive clonotypes, the median went from approximately 21 to 38, a nonsignificant increase.

CDR1 and CDR2 from the germline V gene are MDHEN and SYDVKM. CDR3 length: 16 residues. V was shortened by 9 bases and J by 1 base, with 16 bases between the two germline ends. Cultured CD4+ T cell DNA underwent sequencing with the Oncomine TCR Beta short-read assay. The authors extracted genomic DNA from cultured CD4+ T cells. TCRdb redid the calling of the PCR reads with MiXCR, one entry per CDR3 protein. This sample yields around 7,800 distinct CDR3 sequences, of which approximately 40% are seen a single time; less than 35% belongs to the top ten. Regarding treatment: roughly 10-day PBMC culture with coronavirus spike peptide pools or control peptides (ViraFEST assay). Before the COVID-19 pandemic (2011-2018), CD4+ T cells were obtained from the unexposed donor.

The TCR originated in a human donor in good health. The chain recombines TRBV28 with TRBJ2-6; the D gene could be TRBD1 or TRBD2 (5 bases each). The sequenced material came from CD4+ T cells from blood, cultured in vitro. In DNA, the CDR3 is TGTGCCAGTAAGGGACGACTGGGATCTGGGGCCAACGTCCTGACTTTC. The encoded protein is CASKGRLGSGANVLTF.